This entry describes one TCR beta chain. Antigen specificity is unknown. This sample is part of a study of glioma-infiltrating T cells after dendritic cell vaccination. Whole-study findings and limits: Few patients contributed both blood and tumor specimens.

Before vaccination, two weeks after the third vaccination, and at progression, PBMC were collected. CDR3 length equals 13 residues. Looked up from germline, CDR1 is SQVTM and CDR2 is ANQGSEA. J was trimmed by 3 bases and V by 7 bases; bases with no gene match: 9. Clones were sequenced by immunoSEQ multiplex PCR, and TCRdb holds only the in-frame ones, with some missing. The repertoire has roughly 96,000 clones, approximately 81% of them found once; the top ten carry around 5.9%. The sequence derives from a human donor with glioblastoma. The gene calls are TRBV29-1 and TRBJ2-7, with TRBD2 identical over 7 bases. Source: blood, taken before dendritic cell vaccination. The CDR3 DNA follows: TGCAGCGCCACCGGGGGGACCTACTACGAGCAGTACTTC. It codes for CSATGGTYYEQYF.